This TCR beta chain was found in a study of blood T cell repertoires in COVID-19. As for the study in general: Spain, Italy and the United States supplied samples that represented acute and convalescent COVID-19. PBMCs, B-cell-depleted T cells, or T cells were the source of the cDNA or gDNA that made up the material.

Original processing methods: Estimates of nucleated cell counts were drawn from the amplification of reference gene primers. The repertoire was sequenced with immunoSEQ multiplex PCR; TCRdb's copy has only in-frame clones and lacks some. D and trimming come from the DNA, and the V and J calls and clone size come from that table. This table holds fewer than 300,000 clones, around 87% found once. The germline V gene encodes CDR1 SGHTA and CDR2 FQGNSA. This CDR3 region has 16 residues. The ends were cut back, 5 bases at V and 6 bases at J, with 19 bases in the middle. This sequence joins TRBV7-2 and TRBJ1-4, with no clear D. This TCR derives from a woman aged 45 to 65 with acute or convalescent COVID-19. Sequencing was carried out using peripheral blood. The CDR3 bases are TGTGCCAGCAGCCCATTAAACGTGGCTTACGATGAAAAACTGTTTTTT. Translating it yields CASSPLNVAYDEKLFF.